A single sample gave rise to the 9 T cell receptor beta chains below, sequenced in a study of breast tumors, draining lymph nodes, adjacent tissues. Axillary draining lymph nodes of breast cancer patients supplied the node samples. Via MiXCR, TCRdb re-called the multiplex PCR reads, giving one row per CDR3 protein. The table includes approximately 190,000 distinct CDR3 sequences, over 25% detected once. Sequenced material: axillary lymph node tissue. The source is a female donor with breast cancer. Some clones in this sample may be carry-over from other donors' samples.

This chain links TRBV18 with TRBJ2-1; 11 bases line up with TRBD2. The CDR3 has 15 amino acids. Germline CDR1 is KGHSH and CDR2 is LQKENI. Trimming cost V 3 bases and J 7 bases; bases outside gene matches: 5. The CDR3 bases are TGTGCCAGCTCACCCCTAGCGGGGGGAGGAAATGAGCAGTTCTTC. Protein sequence: CASSPLAGGGNEQFF.

To note about this clonotype: A much larger clone is a single base away; this may be a read error. This chain uses TRBV14 with TRBJ1-6, with a weak D call TRBD1 (5 bases). CDR1 and CDR2 (germline): SGHDN, FVKESK. The length of the CDR3 is 15 residues. For the CDR3, the DNA is TGTGTCAGCAGCCTACCAGGGACGTATAATTCACCCCCCCACTTT. Amino acid sequence: CVSSLPGTYNSPPHF. Filled out from reference TRBV14 and TRBJ1-6, the complete variable domain reads EAGVTQFPSHSVIEKGQTVTLRCDPISGHDNLYWYRRVMGKEIKFLLHFVKESKQDESGMPNNRFLAERTGGTYSTLKVQPAELEDSGVYFCVSSLPGTYNSPPHFGNGTRLTVT.

There are many counts of this clonotype. The chain uses TRBV7-2 and TRBJ2-3; D call uncertain. CDR3 length: 15 amino acids. Trimming cost V 5 bases and J 1 base, with 13 bases left between them. The germline V gene encodes CDR1 SGHTA and CDR2 FQGNSA. The CDR3 sequence: CASSTSRVRTDTQYF. The CDR3 DNA reads as TGTGCCAGCAGCACCTCTAGGGTTCGCACAGATACGCAGTATTTT.

This clonotype was seen at least ten times. The genes are TRBV30 and TRBJ2-5; 10 bases are a match to TRBD2. CDR3 length: 14 residues. Per the germline V gene, CDR1 is GTSNPN and CDR2 is SVGIG (reference sequence). The V gene end was trimmed by 2 bases and the J gene end by 3 bases; junction bases not matched to a gene: 3. This chain's CDR3 is CAWSPGLAEETQYF. The CDR3 nucleotides read TGTGCCTGGAGTCCCGGACTAGCGGAAGAGACCCAGTACTTC.

This clonotype has at least ten counts. The chain uses TRBV6-4 and TRBJ2-5; weak D call: TRBD2 (7 bases). Germline lookup yields CDR1 MRHNA and CDR2 SNTAGT. The CDR3 loop spans 17 amino acids. The V end was cut by 5 bases, the J end by 5 bases, with 24 bases between. DNA of the CDR3: TGTGCCAGCAGTCAACCCGGGGCGGGGGCCCATCAGGAGACCCAGTACTTC. Translated, it gives CASSQPGAGAHQETQYF.

Notes on this clonotype: A much larger clone lies a single base off, so this may be a read error. The chain has TRBV6-5 and TRBJ2-7, with no clear D. This CDR3 has 14 residues. Germline V gene data show CDR1 as MNHEY and CDR2 as SVGAGI. For the CDR3, the DNA is TGTGCCAGCAGTTACTCGAGCAAAGCCTACGGGCAGTACTTC. It translates to CASSYSSKAYGQYF.

This clonotype was observed at least ten times. The chain links TRBV9 to TRBJ2-7, with D possibly matching TRBD1 (6 bases). V gave up 0 bases and J gave up 3 bases, with 13 bases separating them. CDR3 length: 15 amino acids. In germline, CDR1 is SGDLS, CDR2 YYNGEE. DNA of the CDR3: TGTGCCAGCAGCGTAGGAGAGGGACACTTCTACGAGCAGTACTTC. Its protein product is CASSVGEGHFYEQYF.

This clonotype was counted ten times or more. The J gene is TRBJ2-2, the V gene TRBV7-6; possibly TRBD2 for D (7 bases). Trimming left V 0 bases short and J 7 bases short, with 15 bases between. Germline V gene data show CDR1 as SGHVS and CDR2 as FNYEAQ. The CDR3 length is 16 residues. CDR3 residues: CASSLAPGGEDGELFF. The CDR3 DNA is TGTGCCAGCAGCTTAGCGCCGGGGGGCGAGGACGGGGAGCTGTTTTTT.

This clonotype was recorded many times. The V and J genes are TRBV3-1 and TRBJ2-5; D may correspond to TRBD1 or TRBD2 (5 bases each). The length of the CDR3 is 15 residues. Per the germline V gene, CDR1 is LGHDT and CDR2 is YNNKEL (reference sequence). V dropped 1 base and J dropped 5 bases, with 14 bases sitting between them. The CDR3 sequence: CASSQGRDAWETQYF. CDR3 bases: TGTGCCAGCAGCCAAGGTCGGGACGCCTGGGAGACCCAGTACTTC.